Each of the 14 T cell receptor beta chains below was sequenced from the same sample in a study of blood T cell repertoires in COVID-19. Libraries were prepared by immunoSEQ multiplex PCR; TCRdb keeps only in-frame clonotypes and omits some of them. The sample holds 200,000 to 250,000 clones; less than 85% are singletons and the top ten take approximately 1.8%. The sample comprised PBMCs or T cells enriched from blood (not recorded which). Receptors originate from a man aged 55 to 70 who had recovered from COVID-19.

The chain carries TRBV7-2 and TRBJ1-1; D is unresolved. The CDR3 extends over 14 amino acids. V gave up 5 bases and J gave up 2 bases, with 12 bases separating them. CDR1 and CDR2 (germline): SGHTA, FQGNSA. The CDR3 sequence is CASSPGALNTEAFF. CDR3 nucleotides: TGTGCCAGCAGCCCTGGTGCCCTAAACACTGAAGCTTTCTTT. The full variable domain, rest sourced from reference TRBV7-2 and TRBJ1-1, is GAGVSQSPSNKVTEKGKDVELRCDPISGHTALYWYRQSLGQGLEFLIYFQGNSAPDKSGLPSDRFSAERTGGSVSTLTIQRTQQEDSAVYLCASSPGALNTEAFFGQGTRLTVV.

The chain recombines TRBV3-1 (or the pseudogene TRBV3-2) with TRBJ1-2; 7 bases are shared with TRBD1. The CDR3 consists of 15 residues. J gave up 6 bases and V 4 bases, and 11 bases lay outside the gene matches. CDR1 and CDR2 (germline): LGHDT, YNNKEL (reference sequence). The CDR3 DNA follows: TGTGCCAGCAGCCTCATGGCCGGGACAGATAATGGCTACACCTTC. Protein sequence: CASSLMAGTDNGYTF.

CDR3: CASSLVGRATEAFF. The CDR3 DNA is TGTGCCAGCAGCTTAGTAGGGAGGGCCACTGAAGCTTTCTTT. This chain joins TRBV11-2 and TRBJ1-1; no definite D call. CDR1 and CDR2 from the germline V gene are SGHAT and FQNNGV. V lost 1 base and J lost 4, with 10 bases in between. The CDR3 is made up of 14 amino acids.

V gene TRBV6-6 combines with J gene TRBJ1-2; unclear D gene. Germline-derived CDR1 and CDR2 are MNHNY and SVGAGI (reference sequence). Trimming took off 4 bases at V and 0 bases at J, with 3 bases between the two ends. The CDR3 loop spans 12 amino acids. The CDR3 protein is CASSSSNYGYTF. In nucleotides, the CDR3 is TGTGCCAGCAGTTCATCTAACTATGGCTACACCTTC.

The chain employs TRBV25-1 and TRBJ1-4, with 7 nucleotides matching TRBD1. Unmatched junction bases numbered 5, after V lost 2 bases and J lost 5 bases. Germline V lookup: CDR1 MGHDK, CDR2 SYGVNS. This CDR3 has 15 residues. Here the CDR3 reads CASSESRRGNEKLFF. The CDR3 DNA reads as TGTGCCAGCAGTGAAAGCCGCAGGGGGAATGAAAAACTGTTTTTT.

This clone was counted between two and nine times. V and J are TRBV15 and TRBJ1-2; 7 positions match TRBD1. The CDR3 runs to 13 residues. Trimming cost V 3 bases and J 5 bases; bases outside gene matches: 3. Germline lookup yields CDR1 LNHNV and CDR2 YYDKDF (reference sequence). The CDR3 region has the DNA TGTGCCACCAGCAGCGCAGGGGGGTATGGCTACACCTTC. Protein: CATSSAGGYGYTF.

The chain has TRBV2 and TRBJ1-6, with D unresolved. In germline, CDR1 is SNHLY, CDR2 FYNNEI. V dropped 5 bases and J dropped 6 bases, with 5 bases sitting between them. This CDR3 spans 12 amino acids. The CDR3 is CASSNTNSPLHF. Written as DNA, the CDR3 is TGTGCCAGCAGTAACACTAATTCACCCCTCCACTTT. Complete variable domain (other parts from reference TRBV2 and TRBJ1-6): EPEVTQTPSHQVTQMGQEVILRCVPISNHLYFYWYRQILGQKVEFLVSFYNNEISEKSEIFDDQFSVERPDGSNFTLKIRSTKLEDSAMYFCASSNTNSPLHFGNGTRLTVT.

CDR3 DNA: TGTGCCAGCAGCTTTGCGGGTGGAGTGGGAAACTATGGCTACACCTTC. It encodes CASSFAGGVGNYGYTF. This chain uses TRBV7-8 with TRBJ1-2; D is unresolved. Germline values: CDR1 SGHVS, CDR2 FQNEAQ. The length of the CDR3 is 16 residues. V lost 3 bases and J 2 bases, leaving 16 bases between the germline ends.

The V and J genes are TRBV5-1 and TRBJ2-7, with 9 positions matching TRBD1. Trimming took 2 bases from V and 6 from J; bases not matched to a gene: 6. The CDR3 contains 14 residues. Germline V gene sequence: CDR1 SGHRS, CDR2 YFSETQ. For the CDR3, the DNA is TGCGCCAGCAGCTTTCCGGGACAGGGAGGCGAGCAGTACTTC. The encoded protein is CASSFPGQGGEQYF.

This chain uses TRBV6-2 or TRBV6-3 with TRBJ1-1; 10 bases are a match to TRBD1. V shed 4 bases, J shed 0 bases, and the junction held 11 bases outside the gene matches. The length of the CDR3 is 18 residues. Germline CDR1 is MNHEY and CDR2 is SVGEGT. In DNA form, the CDR3 reads TGTGCCAGCAGTTTTCCGGGACAGGGGAATATAATGAACACTGAAGCTTTCTTT. Translating it yields CASSFPGQGNIMNTEAFF.

The chain joins TRBV6-5 to TRBJ2-1; 7 bases match TRBD1. The J segment lost 1 base and the V segment lost 5 bases, leaving 5 bases of the junction unmatched. In germline, CDR1 is MNHEY, CDR2 SVGAGI. The CDR3 has 15 residues. The CDR3, as DNA: TGTGCCAGCAGTACCGACAGGGCGTCCTACAATGAGCAGTTCTTC. Amino acids: CASSTDRASYNEQFF.

This chain connects TRBV29-1 to TRBJ1-1; tentative D call: TRBD1 (6 bases). There are 11 residues in the CDR3. Deletions cut 8 bases from V and 1 base from J, with 8 bases between. Germline V gene sequence: CDR1 SQVTM, CDR2 ANQGSEA. The chain's CDR3 is CSSTGNTEAFF. The CDR3 DNA reads as TGCAGCTCGACAGGGAACACTGAAGCTTTCTTT.

The chain is built from TRBV7-8 and TRBJ1-2; D is unclear. Deletions cut 1 base from V and 1 base from J, with 7 bases between. This CDR3 is 14 amino acids long. Per the germline V gene, CDR1 is SGHVS and CDR2 is FQNEAQ. The CDR3 protein is CASSLGGGNYGYTF. CDR3 DNA: TGTGCCAGCAGCTTAGGAGGCGGTAACTATGGCTACACCTTC.

This clone was seen just once. V usage is TRBV3-1 (or the pseudogene TRBV3-2) and J usage is TRBJ1-1; weak D call: TRBD1 (5 bases). This CDR3 spans 17 amino acids. V was cut by 0 bases and J by 12 bases, with 26 bases left in between. CDR1 and CDR2 (germline): LGHDT, YNNKEL (reference sequence). The CDR3 region is CASSQDRLRRGLARTFF. As DNA, the CDR3 is TGTGCCAGCAGCCAAGACCGCTTGAGGAGGGGCCTCGCCAGAACTTTCTTT.